This passage covers 18 T cell receptor beta chains from one sample sequenced in a study of shared clonotypes between healthy human individuals. CD45RO-negative, CCR7-positively selected cells formed the naive CD8 fraction, excluding terminally differentiated effector memory CD45RA+ cells. Libraries were prepared by immunoSEQ multiplex PCR; TCRdb keeps only in-frame clonotypes and omits some of them. The table lists about 2 million clones, around 96% of them singletons. The sequenced sample was naive CD8+ T cells sorted from blood. The origin of the receptors is a man between 18 and 35 years old in good health.

The V and J genes are TRBV27 and TRBJ1-2; D remains ambiguous. CDR3 length equals 15 residues. Between the trimmed V and J ends, which lost 6 bases and 4 bases, there was a span of 18 bases. In germline, CDR1 is MNHEY, CDR2 SMNVEV (reference sequence). CDR3 sequence: CASSTAGYGGYGYTF. The DNA of the CDR3 is TGTGCCAGCAGCACTGCGGGATACGGAGGCTATGGCTACACCTTC.

This rearrangement joins TRBV6-1 to TRBJ2-5, with unresolved D. Trimming took 4 bases from V and 2 from J, leaving 11 bases between them. Germline V gene data show CDR1 as MNHNS and CDR2 as SASEGT. The CDR3 covers 14 residues. The CDR3 region has the DNA TGTGCCAGCAGTGGGACGGCGATACAAGAGACCCAGTACTTC. Translation gives CASSGTAIQETQYF.

The rearrangement links TRBV2 to TRBJ2-1, with TRBD2 as a possible D gene (6 bases). Germline CDR1 reads SNHLY; CDR2 reads FYNNEI. The V end was cut by 7 bases, the J end by 2 bases, with 15 bases between. CDR3 length: 15 amino acids. Here the CDR3 reads CASTISGATYNEQFF. In DNA form, the CDR3 reads TGTGCCAGCACGATTTCGGGAGCCACCTACAATGAGCAGTTCTTC.

With respect to this clone: Other DNA sequences from this sample encode an identical CDR3 as well. This sequence joins TRBV27 and TRBJ2-7, with a tentative D call TRBD1 (7 bases). The CDR3 loop spans 14 amino acids. CDR1 is MNHEY, CDR2 SMNVEV, per germline (reference sequence). Trimming removed 2 bases from V and 2 bases from J, with 10 bases in between. The CDR3 spells CASSLGGGAYEQYF. The DNA of the CDR3 is TGTGCCAGCAGTTTAGGAGGGGGCGCCTACGAGCAGTACTTC.

The V gene is TRBV11-2, the J gene TRBJ2-5; 7 positions match TRBD2. V lost 5 bases and J lost 3; bases outside the gene matches: 9. Looked up from germline, CDR1 is SGHAT and CDR2 is FQNNGV. The CDR3 length is 15 residues. CDR3 coding DNA: TGTGCCAGCAGCCAAGCGGGACTCTCAAAAGAGACCCAGTACTTC. Translation: CASSQAGLSKETQYF.

This chain uses TRBV27 with TRBJ2-2; D is unclear. Looked up from germline, CDR1 is MNHEY and CDR2 is SMNVEV (reference sequence). V was cut by 6 bases and J by 2 bases, with 13 bases left in between. The CDR3 sequence is 15 residues long. CDR3 DNA sequence: TGTGCCAGCAGCCCCATGCAATTCAACACCGGGGAGCTGTTTTTT. Translation gives CASSPMQFNTGELFF.

The chain carries TRBV14 and TRBJ2-7; 10 nucleotides align to TRBD1. With V trimmed by 4 bases and J by 4 bases, 4 bases remained unmatched. The V gene's germline CDR1 is SGHDN and CDR2 FVKESK. The CDR3 is made up of 14 amino acids. For the CDR3, the DNA is TGTGCCAGCAGCCCTGGACAGGGGGTTTACGAGCAGTACTTC. This encodes CASSPGQGVYEQYF.

This chain joins TRBV4-1 and TRBJ2-5, with 7 bases aligning to TRBD1. The ends lost 0 bases at V and 5 bases at J; junction bases unmatched: 15. CDR1 and CDR2 from the germline V gene are MGHRA and YSYEKL. The CDR3 spans 18 residues. CDR3 sequence (DNA): TGCGCCAGCAGCCAAGATCGGGTAGGGACAGTGCTTGGGGAGACCCAGTACTTC. It yields the protein CASSQDRVGTVLGETQYF.

The DNA for the CDR3 is TGTGCCAGCAGCTTTAGATCAGGTTTGGATACGCAGTATTTT. Amino acids: CASSFRSGLDTQYF. The chain recombines TRBV9 with TRBJ2-3; no firm D call. The V gene's germline CDR1 is SGDLS and CDR2 YYNGEE. This CDR3 has 14 amino acids. Between the trimmed V and J ends, which lost 4 bases and 6 bases, there was a span of 15 bases.

The rearrangement links TRBV6-6 to TRBJ1-5; no clear D gene. The germline CDR1 and CDR2 sequences are MNHNY and SVGAGI (reference sequence). The V gene lost 7 bases and the J gene lost 7 bases, with 14 bases spanning the gap. The CDR3 sequence is 13 residues long. CDR3 residues: CASTPGVPQPQHF. The CDR3, as DNA: TGTGCCAGCACCCCCGGGGTCCCACAGCCCCAGCATTTT.

This sequence joins TRBV4-3 and TRBJ2-5; weak D call: TRBD1 (7 bases). Trimming left V 4 bases short and J 5 bases short, with 17 bases between. The CDR3 has 15 residues. Germline assignment: CDR1 LGHNA and CDR2 YSLEER. In DNA form, the CDR3 reads TGCGCCAGCAGCCGCAGACAGGGTGGGGGGGAGACCCAGTACTTC. This sequence encodes CASSRRQGGGETQYF.

The chain's CDR3 is CASSSSDRGWPYEQYF. The CDR3 coding sequence is TGTGCCAGCAGCTCCTCGGACAGGGGGTGGCCCTACGAGCAGTACTTC. The chain carries TRBV7-9 and TRBJ2-7, with TRBD1 matching over 10 bases. Unmatched junction bases numbered 8, after V lost 4 bases and J lost 2 bases. The CDR3 contains 16 residues. Germline assignment: CDR1 SEHNR and CDR2 FQNEAQ (reference sequence).

The V gene is TRBV27, the J gene TRBJ2-7; D unclear. The CDR3 sequence is 14 residues long. Trimming shortened V by 6 bases and J by 4 bases, and 16 bases separated the two germline ends. CDR1 and CDR2 (germline): MNHEY, SMNVEV (reference sequence). The CDR3 reads CASRSLETVYEQYF. The CDR3 nucleotides are TGTGCCAGCAGGTCCTTAGAAACCGTGTACGAGCAGTACTTC.

The J gene is TRBJ2-1, the V gene TRBV5-6; D is ambiguous. Looked up from germline, CDR1 is SGHDT and CDR2 is YYEEEE. The CDR3 has 13 amino acids. Trimming pared 3 bases from V and 1 base from J, leaving 5 bases between. CDR3 residues: CASSYRSYNEQFF. Here the CDR3 DNA reads TGTGCCAGCAGCTATCGGTCCTACAATGAGCAGTTCTTC.

The V gene is TRBV21-1, the J gene TRBJ2-4; the DNA was not compared with TRBD2, the D call given in the table. TRBV21-1 is a recognized pseudogene. CDR3 length: 15 amino acids. This CDR3 reads CASSFHSGTPNIQYF. The CDR3 DNA is TGTGCCAGCAGCTTTCACTCCGGGACTCCTAACATTCAGTACTTC.

The V gene is TRBV6-6, the J gene TRBJ2-7; no reliable D call. The ends were cut back, 5 bases at V and 0 bases at J, with 11 bases in the middle. Germline assignment: CDR1 MNHNY and CDR2 SVGAGI (reference sequence). The CDR3 is made up of 14 amino acids. DNA of the CDR3: TGTGCCAGCAGTCCAACTGAGATCTCCTACGAGCAGTACTTC. Protein: CASSPTEISYEQYF.

The chain combines TRBV2 with TRBJ2-1; possible D gene TRBD1, 6 bases. The germline V gene has CDR1 SNHLY and CDR2 FYNNEI. The CDR3 consists of 13 residues. V was clipped by 7 bases and J by 7 bases, with 14 bases between them. The CDR3 coding sequence is TGTGCCAGCAACTCAGCAGGGGTTAATGAGCAGTTCTTC. Its protein product is CASNSAGVNEQFF.

V is TRBV27 and J is TRBJ2-1, with a possible D match to TRBD1 (5 bases). The CDR3 extends over 12 amino acids. Looked up from germline, CDR1 is MNHEY and CDR2 is SMNVEV (reference sequence). V lost 5 bases and J 9 bases, leaving 11 bases between the germline ends. The DNA of the CDR3 is TGTGCCAGCAGTCTTATAGGGGCTGAGCAGTTCTTC. This translates into CASSLIGAEQFF.